This TCR beta chain was identified in a study of blood T cell repertoires in COVID-19. This clone was counted once. Profiled with immunoSEQ multiplex PCR; TCRdb holds only in-frame clones, not every one. The data show some 300,000 clones, roughly 86% seen once. The V segment lost 6 bases and the J segment 7 bases; nucleotides outside the gene matches: 8. CDR3 size: 13 residues. What was sequenced was peripheral blood. The chain is built from TRBV12-3 or TRBV12-4 and TRBJ1-1; 7 bases map to TRBD1. The receptor was isolated from a woman aged 25 to 39 with COVID-19, enrolled during active disease. CDR3 coding DNA: TGTGCCAGCAGGGGACAGCAATGGAGTGAAGCTTTCTTT. It translates to CASRGQQWSEAFF.